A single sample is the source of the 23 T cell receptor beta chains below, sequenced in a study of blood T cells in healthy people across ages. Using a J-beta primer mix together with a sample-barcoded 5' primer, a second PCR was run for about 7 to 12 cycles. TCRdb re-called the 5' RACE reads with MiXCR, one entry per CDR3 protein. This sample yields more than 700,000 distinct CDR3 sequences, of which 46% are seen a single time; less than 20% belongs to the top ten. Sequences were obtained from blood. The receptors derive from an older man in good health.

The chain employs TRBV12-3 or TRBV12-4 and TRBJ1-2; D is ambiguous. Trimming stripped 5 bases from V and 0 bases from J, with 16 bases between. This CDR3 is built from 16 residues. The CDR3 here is CASSLLSGPANYGYTF. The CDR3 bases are TGTGCCAGCAGTCTCTTGAGCGGGCCTGCTAACTATGGCTACACCTTC.

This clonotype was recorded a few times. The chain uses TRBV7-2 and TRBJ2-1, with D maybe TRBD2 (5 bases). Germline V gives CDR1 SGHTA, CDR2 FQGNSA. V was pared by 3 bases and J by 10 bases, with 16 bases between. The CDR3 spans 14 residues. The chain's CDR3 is CASSLAAVEREQFF. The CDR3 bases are TGTGCCAGCAGCTTGGCGGCGGTGGAGCGGGAGCAGTTCTTC.

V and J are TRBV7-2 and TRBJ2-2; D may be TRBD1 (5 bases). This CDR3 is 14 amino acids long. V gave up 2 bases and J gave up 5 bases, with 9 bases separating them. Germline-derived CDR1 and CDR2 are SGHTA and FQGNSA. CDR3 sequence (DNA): TGTGCCAGCAGCTTACAGGGCCCAACCGGGGAGCTGTTTTTT. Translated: CASSLQGPTGELFF.

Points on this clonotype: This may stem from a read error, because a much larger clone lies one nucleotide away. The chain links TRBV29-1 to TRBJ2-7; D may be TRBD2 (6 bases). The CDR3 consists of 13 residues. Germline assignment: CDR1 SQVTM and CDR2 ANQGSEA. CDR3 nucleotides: TGCGGCGCCAAAGGGACTTTCACCTACGAGCAGTACTTC. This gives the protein CGAKGTFTYEQYF.

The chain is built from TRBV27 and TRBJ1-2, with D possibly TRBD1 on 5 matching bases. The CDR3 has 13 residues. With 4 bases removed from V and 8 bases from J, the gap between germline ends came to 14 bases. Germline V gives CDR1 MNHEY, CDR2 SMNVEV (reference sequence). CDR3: CASSSEGLGGYTF. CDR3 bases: TGTGCCAGCAGTTCGGAGGGGCTTGGGGGCTACACCTTC.

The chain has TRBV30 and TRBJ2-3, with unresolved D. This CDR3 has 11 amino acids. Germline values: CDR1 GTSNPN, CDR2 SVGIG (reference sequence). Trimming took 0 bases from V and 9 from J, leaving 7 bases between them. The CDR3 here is CAWSVGQTQYF. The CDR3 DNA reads TGTGCCTGGAGTGTCGGGCAGACGCAGTATTTT.

The CDR3 bases are TGTGCCACCAGCAGACCCGGGACTGGAGAGACCCAGTACTTC. As protein: CATSRPGTGETQYF. V is TRBV15 and J is TRBJ2-5; tentatively, D is TRBD2 (6 bases). The CDR3 length is 14 residues. The V and J ends lost 2 bases and 4 bases respectively, with 11 bases between them. Germline V CDR1 and CDR2: LNHNV, YYDKDF (reference sequence).

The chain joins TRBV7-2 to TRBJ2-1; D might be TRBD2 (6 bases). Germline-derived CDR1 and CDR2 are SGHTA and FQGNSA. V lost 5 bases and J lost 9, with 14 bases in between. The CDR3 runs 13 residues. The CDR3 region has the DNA TGTGCCAGCAGCCTACTGACTAGTATTGAGCAGTTCTTC. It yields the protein CASSLLTSIEQFF.

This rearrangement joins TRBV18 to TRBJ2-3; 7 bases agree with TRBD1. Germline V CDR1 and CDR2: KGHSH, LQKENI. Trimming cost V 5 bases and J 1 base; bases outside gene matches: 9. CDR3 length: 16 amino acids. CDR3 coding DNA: TGTGCCAGCTCAACAGGGGTGGGCACAGGCACAGATACGCAGTATTTT. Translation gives CASSTGVGTGTDTQYF.

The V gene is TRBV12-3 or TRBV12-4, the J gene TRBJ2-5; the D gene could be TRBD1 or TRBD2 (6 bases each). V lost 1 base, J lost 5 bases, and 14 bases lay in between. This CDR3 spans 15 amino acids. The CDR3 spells CASSLGGGRTETQYF. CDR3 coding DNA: TGTGCCAGCAGTTTAGGTGGGGGGCGGACGGAGACCCAGTACTTC.

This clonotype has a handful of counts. The CDR3 DNA reads TGCGCCAGCAGCCAAGTCACAGGGCCGCTTTACGAGCAGTACTTC. Its protein product is CASSQVTGPLYEQYF. This chain connects TRBV4-3 to TRBJ2-7; weak D call: TRBD1 (6 bases). Trimming shortened V by 1 base and J by 4 bases, and 14 bases separated the two germline ends. The CDR3 is 15 amino acids. CDR1 and CDR2 (germline): LGHNA, YSLEER.

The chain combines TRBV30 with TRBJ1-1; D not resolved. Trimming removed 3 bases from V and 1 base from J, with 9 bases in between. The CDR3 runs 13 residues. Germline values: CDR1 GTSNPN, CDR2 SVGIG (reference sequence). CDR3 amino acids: CAWRGRGNTEAFF. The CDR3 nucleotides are TGTGCCTGGAGGGGTCGCGGGAACACTGAAGCTTTCTTT.

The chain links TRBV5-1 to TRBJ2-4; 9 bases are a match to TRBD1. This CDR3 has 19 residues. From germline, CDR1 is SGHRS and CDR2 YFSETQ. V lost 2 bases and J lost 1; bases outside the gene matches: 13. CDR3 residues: CASSFDRQGQGRAKNIQYF. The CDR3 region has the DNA TGCGCCAGCAGCTTCGACCGTCAGGGACAGGGACGGGCCAAAAACATTCAGTACTTC.

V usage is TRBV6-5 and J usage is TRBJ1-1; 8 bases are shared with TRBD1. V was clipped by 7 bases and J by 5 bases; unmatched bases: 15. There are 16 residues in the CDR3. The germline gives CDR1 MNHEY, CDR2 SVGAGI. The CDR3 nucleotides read TGTGCCAGCACCACCCGACAGGGGATCCCGTGGACTGAAGCTTTCTTT. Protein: CASTTRQGIPWTEAFF.

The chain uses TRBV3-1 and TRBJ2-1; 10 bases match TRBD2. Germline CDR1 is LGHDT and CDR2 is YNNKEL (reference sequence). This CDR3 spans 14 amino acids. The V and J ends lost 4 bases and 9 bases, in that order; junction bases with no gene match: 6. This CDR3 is CASSLRTSGTEQFF. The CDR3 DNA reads TGTGCCAGCAGCCTTAGGACTAGCGGCACTGAGCAGTTCTTC.

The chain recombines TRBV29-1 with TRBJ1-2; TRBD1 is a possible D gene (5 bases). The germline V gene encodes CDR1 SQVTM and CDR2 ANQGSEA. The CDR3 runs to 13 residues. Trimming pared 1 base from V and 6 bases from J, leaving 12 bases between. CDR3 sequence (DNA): TGCAGCGTTGAAGGGCGGGGGGGTGATGGCTACACCTTC. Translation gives CSVEGRGGDGYTF.

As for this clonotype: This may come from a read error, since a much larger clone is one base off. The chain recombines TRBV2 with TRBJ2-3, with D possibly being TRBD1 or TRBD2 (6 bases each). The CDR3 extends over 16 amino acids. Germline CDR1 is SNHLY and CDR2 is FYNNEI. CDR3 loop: CTSSLTKTGPPGAQYF. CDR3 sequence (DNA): TGTACCAGCAGTCTGACGAAGACAGGACCTCCGGGGGCGCAGTATTTT.

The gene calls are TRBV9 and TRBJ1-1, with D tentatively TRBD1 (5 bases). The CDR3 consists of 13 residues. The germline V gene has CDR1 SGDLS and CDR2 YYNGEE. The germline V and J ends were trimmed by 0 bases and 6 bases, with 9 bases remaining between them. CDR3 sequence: CASSVEGRAEAFF. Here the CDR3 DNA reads TGTGCCAGCAGCGTAGAGGGCAGGGCTGAAGCTTTCTTT.

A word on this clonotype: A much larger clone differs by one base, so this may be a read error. CDR3 coding DNA: TGTGCCAGCAGTGAATTGGTCATACTAGAGGATCACAATGAGCAGTTCTTC. Protein: CASSELVILEDHNEQFF. The rearrangement uses TRBV2 and TRBJ2-1; a weak D match, TRBD2 (5 bases). This CDR3 is built from 17 residues. The V and J ends lost 2 bases and 5 bases respectively, with 19 bases between them. From germline, CDR1 is SNHLY and CDR2 FYNNEI.

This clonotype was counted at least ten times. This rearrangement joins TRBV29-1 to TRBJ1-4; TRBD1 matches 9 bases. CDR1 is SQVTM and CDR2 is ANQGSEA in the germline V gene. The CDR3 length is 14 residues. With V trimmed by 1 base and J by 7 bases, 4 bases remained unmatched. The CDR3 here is CSVEGTGDGEKLFF. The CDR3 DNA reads TGCAGCGTTGAAGGGACAGGGGACGGTGAAAAACTGTTTTTT.

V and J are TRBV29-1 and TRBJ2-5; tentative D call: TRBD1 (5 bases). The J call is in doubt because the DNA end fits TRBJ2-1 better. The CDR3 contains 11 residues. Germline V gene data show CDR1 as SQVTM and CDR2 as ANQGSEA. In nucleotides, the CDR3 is TGCAGCGCGGACATCCAAGAGACCCAGTTCTTC. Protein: CSADIQETQFF.

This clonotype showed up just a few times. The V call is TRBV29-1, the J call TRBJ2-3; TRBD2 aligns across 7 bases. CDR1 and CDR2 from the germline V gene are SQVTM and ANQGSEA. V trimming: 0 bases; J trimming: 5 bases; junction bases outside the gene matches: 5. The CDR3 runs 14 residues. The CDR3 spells CSVEDERDGDTQYF. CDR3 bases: TGCAGCGTTGAAGATGAGCGGGATGGAGATACGCAGTATTTT.

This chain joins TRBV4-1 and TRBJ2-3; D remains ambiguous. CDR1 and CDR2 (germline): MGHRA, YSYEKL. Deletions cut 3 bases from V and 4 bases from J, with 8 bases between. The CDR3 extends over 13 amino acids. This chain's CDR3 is CASSQGTADTQYF. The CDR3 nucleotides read TGCGCCAGCAGCCAGGGAACGGCAGATACGCAGTATTTT.